This T cell receptor (beta chain) comes out of a study of blood T cell repertoires in COVID-19. Germline V gene data show CDR1 as MDHEN and CDR2 as SYDVKM. V lost 4 bases to trimming and J lost 7 bases; unmatched junction nucleotides: 10. This CDR3 has 16 residues. This clone was detected only once. Sequencing was performed with immunoSEQ multiplex PCR; in TCRdb, only in-frame clones are kept and a portion is missing. The sample records approximately 20,000 clones, around 83% being singletons. The genes are TRBV28 and TRBJ1-4; 9 bases are shared with TRBD1. Sequencing input: peripheral blood. This clonotype originated in a human donor with active COVID-19. The donor label of this sample is uncertain. The CDR3, as DNA: TGTGCCAGCAGTTCTGACCCCGGGACAGGGAGTGAAAAACTGTTTTTT. The encoded protein is CASSSDPGTGSEKLFF.